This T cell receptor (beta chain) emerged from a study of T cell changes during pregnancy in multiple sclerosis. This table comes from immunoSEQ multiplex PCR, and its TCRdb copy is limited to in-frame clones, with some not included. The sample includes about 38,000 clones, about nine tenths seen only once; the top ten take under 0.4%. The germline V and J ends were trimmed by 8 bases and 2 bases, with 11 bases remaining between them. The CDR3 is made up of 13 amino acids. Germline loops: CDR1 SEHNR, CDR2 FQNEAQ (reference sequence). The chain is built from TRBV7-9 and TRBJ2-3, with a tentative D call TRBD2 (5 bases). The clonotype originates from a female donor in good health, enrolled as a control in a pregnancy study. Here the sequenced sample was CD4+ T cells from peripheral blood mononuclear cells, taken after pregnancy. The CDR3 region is CASRGGNTDTQYF. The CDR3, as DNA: TGTGCCAGCCGAGGAGGAAACACAGATACGCAGTATTTT.